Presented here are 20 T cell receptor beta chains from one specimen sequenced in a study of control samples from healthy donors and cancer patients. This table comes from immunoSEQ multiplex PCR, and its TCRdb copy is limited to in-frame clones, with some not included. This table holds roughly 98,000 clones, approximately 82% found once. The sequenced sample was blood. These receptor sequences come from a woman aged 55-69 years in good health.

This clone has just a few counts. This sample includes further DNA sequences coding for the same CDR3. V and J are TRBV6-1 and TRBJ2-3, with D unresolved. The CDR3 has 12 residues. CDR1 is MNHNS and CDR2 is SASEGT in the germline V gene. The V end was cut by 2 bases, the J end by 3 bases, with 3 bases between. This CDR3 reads CASSELTDTQYF. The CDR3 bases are TGTGCCAGCAGTGAATTGACAGATACGCAGTATTTT.

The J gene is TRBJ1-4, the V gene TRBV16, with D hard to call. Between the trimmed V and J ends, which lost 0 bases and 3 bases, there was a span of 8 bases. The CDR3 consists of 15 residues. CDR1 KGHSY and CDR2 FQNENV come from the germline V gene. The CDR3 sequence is CASSQSRAPNEKLFF. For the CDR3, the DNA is TGTGCCAGCAGCCAATCGAGGGCCCCTAATGAAAAACTGTTTTTT.

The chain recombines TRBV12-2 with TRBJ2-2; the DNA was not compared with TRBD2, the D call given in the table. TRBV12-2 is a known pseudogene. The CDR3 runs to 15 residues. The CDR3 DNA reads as TGTGCAAGTTGTCGACTAGCGGGAGACACCGGGGAGCTGTTTTTT. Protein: CASCRLAGDTGELFF.

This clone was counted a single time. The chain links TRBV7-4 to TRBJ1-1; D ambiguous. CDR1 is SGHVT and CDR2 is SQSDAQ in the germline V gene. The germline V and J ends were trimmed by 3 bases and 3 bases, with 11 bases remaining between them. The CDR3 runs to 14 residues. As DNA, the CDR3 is TGTGCCAGCAGCTTCGGGCCGAGGGACACTGAAGCTTTCTTT. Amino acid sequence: CASSFGPRDTEAFF.

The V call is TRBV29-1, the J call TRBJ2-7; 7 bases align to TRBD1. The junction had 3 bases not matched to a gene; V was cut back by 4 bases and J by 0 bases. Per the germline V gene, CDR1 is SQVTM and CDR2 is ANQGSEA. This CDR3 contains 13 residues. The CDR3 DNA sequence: TGCAGCGTTGCGGACAGGTTCTCCTACGAGCAGTACTTC. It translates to CSVADRFSYEQYF.

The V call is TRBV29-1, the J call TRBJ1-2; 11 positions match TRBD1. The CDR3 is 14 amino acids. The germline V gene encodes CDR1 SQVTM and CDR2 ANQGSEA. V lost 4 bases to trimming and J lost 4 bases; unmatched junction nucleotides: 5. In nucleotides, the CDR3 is TGCAGCGTTGCCTCTGGACAGGGGGCCTATGGCTACACCTTC. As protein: CSVASGQGAYGYTF.

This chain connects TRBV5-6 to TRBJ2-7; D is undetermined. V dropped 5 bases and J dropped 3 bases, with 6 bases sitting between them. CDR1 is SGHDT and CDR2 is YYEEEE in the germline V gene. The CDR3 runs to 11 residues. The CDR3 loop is CASSFHYEQYF. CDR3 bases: TGTGCCAGCAGTTTCCACTACGAGCAGTACTTC.

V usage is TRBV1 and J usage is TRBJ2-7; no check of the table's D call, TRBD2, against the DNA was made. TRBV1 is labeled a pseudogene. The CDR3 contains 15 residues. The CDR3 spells CTSSLGLAVGDEQYF. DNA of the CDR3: TGCACCAGCAGCCTTGGACTAGCGGTGGGGGACGAGCAGTACTTC.

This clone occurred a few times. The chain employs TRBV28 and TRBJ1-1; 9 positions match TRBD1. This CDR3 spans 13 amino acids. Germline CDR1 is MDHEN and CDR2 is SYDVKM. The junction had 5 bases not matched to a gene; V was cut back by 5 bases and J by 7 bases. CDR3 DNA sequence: TGTGCCAGCAGTGAACAGGGGGCGGGTGAAGCTTTCTTT. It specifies CASSEQGAGEAFF.

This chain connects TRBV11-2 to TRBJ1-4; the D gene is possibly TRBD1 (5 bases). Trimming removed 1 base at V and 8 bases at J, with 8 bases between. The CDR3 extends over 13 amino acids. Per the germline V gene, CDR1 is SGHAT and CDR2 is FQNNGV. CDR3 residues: CASSLGTNEKLFF. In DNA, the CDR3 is TGTGCCAGCAGCTTAGGGACAAACGAAAAACTGTTTTTT.

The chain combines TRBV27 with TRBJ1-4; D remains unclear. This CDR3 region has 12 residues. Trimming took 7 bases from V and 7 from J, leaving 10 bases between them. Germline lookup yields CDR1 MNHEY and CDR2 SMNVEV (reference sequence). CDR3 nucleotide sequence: TGTGCCAGCACCATCGAAGGTGAAAAACTGTTTTTT. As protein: CASTIEGEKLFF.

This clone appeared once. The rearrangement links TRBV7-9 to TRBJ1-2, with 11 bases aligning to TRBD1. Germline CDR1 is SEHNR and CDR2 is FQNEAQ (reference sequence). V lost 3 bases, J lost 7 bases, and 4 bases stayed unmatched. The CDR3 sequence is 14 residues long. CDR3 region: CASSFGQGAIGYTF. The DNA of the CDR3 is TGTGCCAGCAGCTTCGGACAGGGGGCGATTGGCTACACCTTC.

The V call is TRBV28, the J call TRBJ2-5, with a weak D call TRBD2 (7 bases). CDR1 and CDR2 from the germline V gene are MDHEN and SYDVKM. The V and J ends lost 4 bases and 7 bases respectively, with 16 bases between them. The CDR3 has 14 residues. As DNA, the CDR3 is TGTGCCAGCAGTTCCAGGGGAGGGCTGGGGACCCAGTACTTC. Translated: CASSSRGGLGTQYF.

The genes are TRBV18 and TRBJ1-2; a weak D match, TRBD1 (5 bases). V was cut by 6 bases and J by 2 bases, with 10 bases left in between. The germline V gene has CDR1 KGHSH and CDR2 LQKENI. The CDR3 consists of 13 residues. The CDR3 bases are TGTGCCAGCTCTACAACAGGAAACTATGGCTACACCTTC. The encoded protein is CASSTTGNYGYTF. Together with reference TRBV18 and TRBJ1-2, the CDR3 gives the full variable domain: NAGVMQNPRHLVRRRGQEARLRCSPMKGHSHVYWYRQLPEEGLKFMVYLQKENIIDESGMPKERFSAEFPKEGPSILRIQQVVRGDSAAYFCASSTTGNYGYTFGSGTRLTVV.

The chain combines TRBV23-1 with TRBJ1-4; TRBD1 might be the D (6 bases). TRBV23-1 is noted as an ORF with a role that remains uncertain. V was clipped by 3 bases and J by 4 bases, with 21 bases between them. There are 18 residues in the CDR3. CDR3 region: CASSHSPPSARGNEKLFF. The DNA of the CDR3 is TGCGCCAGCAGTCATAGCCCCCCATCTGCCAGGGGTAATGAAAAACTGTTTTTT.

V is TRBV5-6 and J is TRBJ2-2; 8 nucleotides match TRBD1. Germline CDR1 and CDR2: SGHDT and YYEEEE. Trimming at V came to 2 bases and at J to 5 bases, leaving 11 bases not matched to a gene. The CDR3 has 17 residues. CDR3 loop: CASSFQGAVLRTGELFF. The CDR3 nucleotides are TGTGCCAGCAGCTTTCAGGGGGCAGTTTTAAGGACCGGGGAGCTGTTTTTT.

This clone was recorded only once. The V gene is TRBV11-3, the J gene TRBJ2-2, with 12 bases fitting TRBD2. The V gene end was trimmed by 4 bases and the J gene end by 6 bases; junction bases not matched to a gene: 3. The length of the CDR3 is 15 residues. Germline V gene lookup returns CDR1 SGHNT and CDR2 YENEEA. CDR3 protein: CASSSLAGGAGELFF. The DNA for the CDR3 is TGTGCCAGCAGCTCGCTAGCGGGAGGGGCCGGGGAGCTGTTTTTT.

The CDR3 is CASSQETSGSGEQYF. The CDR3, as DNA: TGTGCCAGCAGCCAAGAGACTAGCGGGAGTGGCGAGCAGTACTTC. The rearrangement uses TRBV4-2 and TRBJ2-7, with 12 bases that match TRBD2. V shed 0 bases and J 6 bases; nucleotides not matched to a gene: 3. The CDR3 sequence is 15 residues long. In germline, CDR1 is LGHNA, CDR2 YNFKEQ.

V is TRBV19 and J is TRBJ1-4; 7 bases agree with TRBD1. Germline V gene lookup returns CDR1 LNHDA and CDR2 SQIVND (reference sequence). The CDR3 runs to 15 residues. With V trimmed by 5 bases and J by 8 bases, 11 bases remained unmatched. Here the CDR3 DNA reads TGTGCCAGTAGTCCCCTTGGCAGGGGGAGAGAAAAACTGTTTTTT. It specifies CASSPLGRGREKLFF.

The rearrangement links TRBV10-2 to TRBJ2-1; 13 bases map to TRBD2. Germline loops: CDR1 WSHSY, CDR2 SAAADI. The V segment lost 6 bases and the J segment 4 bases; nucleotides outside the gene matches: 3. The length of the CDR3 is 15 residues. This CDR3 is CASRGLAGVYNEQFF. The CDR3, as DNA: TGCGCCAGCAGAGGACTAGCGGGAGTATACAATGAGCAGTTCTTC.